The text below deals with one T cell receptor (beta chain). Sequencing used immunoSEQ multiplex PCR; TCRdb keeps in-frame clones, though not all of them. The sample holds about 70,000 clones, 75% to 85% seen once. The germline V gene encodes CDR1 LGHDT and CDR2 YNNKEL (reference sequence). V lost 0 bases to trimming and J lost 3 bases; unmatched junction nucleotides: 5. The CDR3 totals 17 residues. This sample is drawn from a study of blood T cell repertoires in COVID-19. Sequencing was performed on peripheral blood. The receptor was isolated from a woman in her sixties or seventies with acute or convalescent COVID-19. V usage is TRBV3-1 (or the pseudogene TRBV3-2) and J usage is TRBJ2-7, with TRBD2 identical over 13 bases. The CDR3 sequence: CASSQDLRTSGSYEQYF. The CDR3, as DNA: TGTGCCAGCAGCCAAGATCTTCGGACTAGCGGGAGCTACGAGCAGTACTTC.